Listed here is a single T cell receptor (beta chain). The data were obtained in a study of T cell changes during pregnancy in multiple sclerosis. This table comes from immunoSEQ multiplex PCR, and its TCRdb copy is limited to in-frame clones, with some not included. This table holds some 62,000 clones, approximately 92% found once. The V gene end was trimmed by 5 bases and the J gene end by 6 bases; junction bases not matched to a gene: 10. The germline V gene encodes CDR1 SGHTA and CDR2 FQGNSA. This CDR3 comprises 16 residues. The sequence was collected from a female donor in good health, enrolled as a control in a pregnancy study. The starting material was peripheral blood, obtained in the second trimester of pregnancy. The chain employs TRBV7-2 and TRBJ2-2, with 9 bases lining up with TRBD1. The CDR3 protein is CASSPFPGQGPGELFF. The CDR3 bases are TGTGCCAGCAGCCCATTCCCTGGACAGGGGCCCGGGGAGCTGTTTTTT.